These 10 T cell receptor beta chains were sequenced from one sample in a study of spatial heterogeneity in lung cancer. As to time point: blood at routine non-recurrence follow-up after resection. TCRdb re-called the 5' RACE reads through MiXCR, storing one row per CDR3 protein. The table has tens of thousands of distinct CDR3 sequences, more than 9% seen once. Sequenced material: PBMCs, taken at follow-up. These receptors were obtained from a female donor with early-stage non-small cell lung cancer.

This clonotype was recorded at least ten times. The rearrangement links TRBV7-6 to TRBJ1-6; no firm D call. CDR3 length equals 16 residues. V shed 5 bases and J shed 10 bases, with 21 bases lying between them. Per germline, CDR1 SGHVS and CDR2 FNYEAQ. This CDR3 is CASSPHPIYPESPLHF. The CDR3 bases are TGTGCCAGCAGCCCGCACCCAATCTACCCCGAATCACCCCTCCACTTT.

This clonotype showed up many times. The rearrangement uses TRBV29-1 and TRBJ2-3; TRBD2 aligns across 14 bases. The CDR3 is 17 amino acids. V lost 7 bases, J lost 6 bases, and 15 bases stayed unmatched. Germline CDR1 and CDR2: SQVTM and ANQGSEA. In DNA form, the CDR3 reads TGCAGCGGGGTCCCGGGACTAGCGGGGGCGCCTCGGGATACGCAGTATTTT. Its protein is CSGVPGLAGAPRDTQYF.

This chain links TRBV4-1 with TRBJ1-6; D is uncertain. From germline, CDR1 is MGHRA and CDR2 YSYEKL. The CDR3 is 16 residues long. Trimming left V 1 base short and J 7 bases short, with 14 bases between. This chain's CDR3 is CASSQVGGQLNSPLHF. The DNA for the CDR3 is TGCGCCAGCAGCCAAGTCGGTGGTCAGTTAAATTCACCCCTCCACTTT.

This clonotype was recorded at least ten times. The rearrangement joins TRBV20-1 to TRBJ2-7; D is perhaps TRBD2 (6 bases). In germline, CDR1 is DFQATT, CDR2 SNEGSKA (reference sequence). The CDR3 is 12 residues long. V lost 6 bases and J lost 4, with 13 bases in between. In nucleotides, the CDR3 is TGCAGTGCCCGAGACAGCGGGTACGAGCAGTACTTC. This encodes CSARDSGYEQYF.

This clonotype was picked up many times. V is TRBV30 and J is TRBJ2-1, with 11 bases that match TRBD1. The CDR3 consists of 15 residues. V shed 2 bases, J shed 9 bases, and the junction held 9 bases outside the gene matches. Germline V gene lookup returns CDR1 GTSNPN and CDR2 SVGIG (reference sequence). The CDR3 DNA reads as TGTGCCTGGAGTACCGCCGGGACAGGGGGAGGTGAGCAGTTCTTC. It yields the protein CAWSTAGTGGGEQFF.

A few counts support this clonotype. The chain couples TRBV20-1 to TRBJ2-7, with D maybe TRBD2 (6 bases). Germline values: CDR1 DFQATT, CDR2 SNEGSKA (reference sequence). V lost 3 bases and J lost 3, with 9 bases in between. This CDR3 has 12 amino acids. DNA for the CDR3: TGCAGTGCTAGCGGGGGTTTCTACGAGCAGTACTTC. This translates into CSASGGFYEQYF.

This clonotype was observed a few times. The genes are TRBV5-1 and TRBJ2-3, with 9 bases aligning to TRBD1. The V segment lost 0 bases and the J segment 9 bases; nucleotides outside the gene matches: 5. The CDR3 is made up of 14 amino acids. From germline, CDR1 is SGHRS and CDR2 YFSETQ. The CDR3 loop reads CASSLGQGGVTQYF. Written as DNA, the CDR3 is TGCGCCAGCAGCTTGGGACAGGGGGGAGTGACGCAGTATTTT.

This clonotype has only a few counts. This rearrangement joins TRBV4-1 to TRBJ2-1; TRBD2 aligns across 12 bases. This CDR3 is built from 17 residues. Germline-derived CDR1 and CDR2 are MGHRA and YSYEKL. Trimming cost V 4 bases and J 7 bases; bases outside gene matches: 11. CDR3: CASSPRLAGDINNEQFF. The CDR3 DNA reads TGCGCCAGCAGCCCCAGACTAGCGGGGGATATTAATAATGAGCAGTTCTTC.

This clonotype was seen many times. Written as DNA, the CDR3 is TGTGCCAGCAGCTCCCCCGGGGGCACAAAACTGTTTTTT. Protein sequence: CASSSPGGTKLFF. The chain recombines TRBV7-2 with TRBJ1-4, with D possibly TRBD1 on 6 matching bases. Germline CDR1 reads SGHTA; CDR2 reads FQGNSA. V was trimmed by 4 bases and J by 10 bases, leaving 13 bases between them. The CDR3 extends over 13 amino acids.

For this clonotype: A single base separates this from a much larger clone, so it may be a read error. The chain recombines TRBV30 with TRBJ1-2; 7 bases align to TRBD1. Trimming removed 8 bases from V and 4 bases from J; junction bases left unmatched: 4. Germline-derived CDR1 and CDR2 are GTSNPN and SVGIG (reference sequence). The CDR3 has 11 amino acids. The CDR3 DNA reads TGTGCCGGGGACAGAACCTATGGCTACACCTTC. It is translated as CAGDRTYGYTF.